This T cell receptor (beta chain) was captured in a study of shared clonotypes between healthy human individuals. CD8 cells regarded as naive lacked CD45RO, were positively chosen for CCR7, and omitted terminally differentiated effector memory CD45RA+ cells. An approximately 210 ng quantity of DNA, 29,000 or so T cell genomes, went into the sorted-subset replicate PCRs. Assay: immunoSEQ multiplex PCR; the TCRdb copy retains only in-frame clones and omits some. This table holds approximately 2,000,000 clones, 90% to 95% found once. Specimen: naive CD8+ T cells from PBMCs. This sequence originates from a man between 18 and 35 years old in good health. Some clones in this sample may be carry-over from other donors' samples.

CDR3 nucleotides: TGTGCCAGCAGCTTGGCCCAGGTTCTCTCTGGAAACACCATATATTTT. It is translated as CASSLAQVLSGNTIYF. V gene TRBV5-8 combines with J gene TRBJ1-3; no clear D gene. This CDR3 is 16 amino acids long. CDR1 and CDR2 from the germline V gene are SGHTS and YDEGEE. Trimming left V 0 bases short and J 0 bases short, with 10 bases between. The full variable domain, rest sourced from reference TRBV5-8 and TRBJ1-3, is EAGVTQSPTHLIKTRGQQATLRCSPISGHTSVYWYQQALGLGLQFLLWYDEGEERNRGNFPPRFSGRQFPNYSSELNVNALELEDSALYLCASSLAQVLSGNTIYFGEGSWLTVV.